The 25 T cell receptor beta chains given below trace back to one sample, sequenced in a study of blood T cell repertoires in COVID-19. The table came from immunoSEQ multiplex PCR; TCRdb's copy has only in-frame clones and leaves some out. The profile shows over 80,000 clones, around nine tenths of them singletons. The sequencing sample was made of peripheral blood. These receptors were obtained from a man aged 45-65 years with acute or convalescent COVID-19.

The chain links TRBV29-1 to TRBJ1-5; maybe TRBD1 (6 bases). Trimming took 4 bases from V and 4 from J, leaving 11 bases between them. The CDR3 runs to 13 residues. Germline lookup yields CDR1 SQVTM and CDR2 ANQGSEA. In DNA form, the CDR3 reads TGCAGCGTTGTTCAACAGGGAAATCAGCCCCAGCATTTT. Protein sequence: CSVVQQGNQPQHF.

The rearrangement uses TRBV6-1 and TRBJ1-5; perhaps TRBD1 as D (6 bases). Trimming pared 1 base from V and 0 bases from J, leaving 13 bases between. The germline CDR1 and CDR2 sequences are MNHNS and SASEGT. The CDR3 is 17 residues long. CDR3 amino acids: CASSEEWTALSNQPQHF. CDR3 nucleotides: TGTGCCAGCAGTGAAGAATGGACAGCGCTTAGCAATCAGCCCCAGCATTTT.

This clone was seen a single time. This sequence joins TRBV11-2 and TRBJ2-3, with TRBD2 identical over 12 bases. The V segment lost 0 bases and the J segment 6 bases; nucleotides outside the gene matches: 10. Germline V lookup: CDR1 SGHAT, CDR2 FQNNGV. This CDR3 has 18 amino acids. The CDR3 here is CASSLDRLAGGPSDTQYF. As DNA, the CDR3 is TGTGCCAGCAGCTTAGATCGGCTAGCGGGAGGGCCGTCGGATACGCAGTATTTT.

A remark on this clone: Other DNA sequences of this sample code for an identical CDR3. J is TRBJ2-3 and V is TRBV3-1 (or the pseudogene TRBV3-2), with D unclear. Per the germline V gene, CDR1 is LGHDT and CDR2 is YNNKEL (reference sequence). This CDR3 is built from 13 residues. The ends were cut back, 0 bases at V and 6 bases at J, with 7 bases in the middle. The CDR3 reads CASSQDFADTQYF. The CDR3, as DNA: TGTGCCAGCAGCCAAGACTTCGCGGATACGCAGTATTTT.

This clone appeared once. The CDR3 coding sequence is TGTGCCAGCAGCCTCTCGGGGGGTAATCAGCCCCAGCATTTT. This gives the protein CASSLSGGNQPQHF. The V gene is TRBV5-8, the J gene TRBJ1-5; TRBD1 is a possible D gene (5 bases). V lost 4 bases, J lost 4 bases, and 12 bases lay in between. Germline CDR1 is SGHTS and CDR2 is YDEGEE. The length of the CDR3 is 14 residues.

The J gene is TRBJ2-2, the V gene TRBV10-1, with TRBD2 as a possible D gene (6 bases). The CDR3 has 15 residues. Germline V lookup: CDR1 WNHNN, CDR2 SYGVQD (reference sequence). V was pared by 3 bases and J by 1 base, with 9 bases between. The CDR3 nucleotides read TGCGCCAGCAGTGACGGCGGGAAGAACACCGGGGAGCTGTTTTTT. It translates to CASSDGGKNTGELFF.

This CDR3 reads CASSFYLAGGVFF. The CDR3 DNA reads TGTGCCAGCAGCTTCTACCTCGCTGGGGGGGTGTTCTTC. The chain couples TRBV11-3 to TRBJ2-1; 7 nucleotides match TRBD2. V lost 3 bases and J lost 15; bases outside the gene matches: 11. In germline, CDR1 is SGHNT, CDR2 YENEEA. There are 13 residues in the CDR3. Based on the CDR3 plus reference TRBV11-3 and TRBJ2-1, the full variable domain is EAGVVQSPRYKIIEKKQPVAFWCNPISGHNTLYWYLQNLGQGPELLIRYENEEAVDDSQLPKDRFSAERLKGVDSTLKIQPAELGDSAVYLCASSFYLAGGVFFGPGTRLTVL.

The chain joins TRBV9 to TRBJ1-1; 7 nucleotides agree with TRBD1. The J segment lost 2 bases and the V segment lost 3 bases, leaving 1 base of the junction unmatched. There are 13 residues in the CDR3. CDR1 and CDR2 (germline): SGDLS, YYNGEE. The CDR3 sequence: CASSDRGNTEAFF. CDR3 DNA sequence: TGTGCCAGCAGCGACAGGGGCAACACTGAAGCTTTCTTT. The whole variable domain, filled in from reference TRBV9 and TRBJ1-1, reads DSGVTQTPKHLITATGQRVTLRCSPRSGDLSVYWYQQSLDQGLQFLIQYYNGEERAKGNILERFSAQQFPDLHSELNLSSLELGDSALYFCASSDRGNTEAFFGQGTRLTVV.

J is TRBJ2-7 and V is TRBV11-2, with a possible D match to TRBD2 (6 bases). From germline, CDR1 is SGHAT and CDR2 FQNNGV. This CDR3 has 14 residues. V dropped 3 bases and J dropped 5 bases, with 14 bases sitting between them. CDR3 nucleotide sequence: TGTGCCAGCAGCTTTTTGGCTAGCGAGAACGAGCAGTACTTC. Its protein product is CASSFLASENEQYF. Full variable domain (missing parts from reference TRBV11-2 and TRBJ2-7): EAGVAQSPRYKIIEKRQSVAFWCNPISGHATLYWYQQILGQGPKLLIQFQNNGVVDDSQLPKDRFSAERLKGVDSTLKIQPAKLEDSAVYLCASSFLASENEQYFGPGTRLTVT.

The chain employs TRBV27 and TRBJ1-6; no definite D call. The V gene lost 5 bases and the J gene lost 6 bases, with 8 bases spanning the gap. Per the germline V gene, CDR1 is MNHEY and CDR2 is SMNVEV (reference sequence). This CDR3 is built from 13 residues. The CDR3 DNA sequence: TGTGCCAGCAGTCGCGAGGTTAATTCACCCCTCCACTTT. Translated, it gives CASSREVNSPLHF.

This chain connects TRBV7-9 to TRBJ1-6, with D possibly being TRBD1 (6 bases). With 5 bases removed from V and 7 bases from J, the gap between germline ends came to 12 bases. Germline V gene lookup returns CDR1 SEHNR and CDR2 FQNEAQ (reference sequence). This CDR3 has 14 amino acids. Written as DNA, the CDR3 is TGTGCCAGCAGCAAAGGACAGACGAATTCACCCCTCCACTTT. Translated, it gives CASSKGQTNSPLHF.

The V call is TRBV25-1, the J call TRBJ2-7; TRBD2 matches 12 bases. The CDR3 has 15 amino acids. V was clipped by 3 bases and J by 6 bases; unmatched bases: 6. CDR1 and CDR2 (germline): MGHDK, SYGVNS. CDR3 loop: CASSDASGRAGEQYF. The CDR3 nucleotides are TGTGCCAGCAGTGACGCTAGCGGGAGGGCTGGCGAGCAGTACTTC.

The table lists this clone with a count of one. Germline and junction disagree at one end, which may indicate a read error. The chain has TRBV19 and TRBJ1-1; 9 nucleotides agree with TRBD1. The CDR3 covers 11 residues. The germline CDR1 and CDR2 sequences are LNHDA and SQIVND (reference sequence). CDR3: CATKNGGTGTF. The CDR3 nucleotides are TGTGCCACTAAAAATGGTGGGACAGGGACCTTT.

CDR3: CASSQDSGRPSAYNEQFF. CDR3 sequence (DNA): TGTGCCAGCAGCCAAGATAGCGGGAGGCCCTCCGCCTACAATGAGCAGTTCTTC. This chain uses TRBV3-1 (or the pseudogene TRBV3-2) with TRBJ2-1; 10 bases line up with TRBD2. Germline CDR1 and CDR2: LGHDT and YNNKEL (reference sequence). V lost 0 bases and J lost 2; bases outside the gene matches: 7. There are 18 residues in the CDR3.

The J gene is TRBJ1-2, the V gene TRBV6-5; 12 nucleotides match TRBD1. J lost 3 bases, V lost 2 bases, and 1 base had no gene match. Germline CDR1 and CDR2: MNHEY and SVGAGI. The length of the CDR3 is 15 residues. This chain's CDR3 is CASSYRDRGHYGYTF. For the CDR3, the DNA is TGTGCCAGCAGTTACCGGGACAGGGGGCACTATGGCTACACCTTC.

The J gene is TRBJ2-5, the V gene TRBV5-5, with TRBD2 matching 8 bases. Trimming cost V 1 base and J 1 base; bases outside gene matches: 3. Germline CDR1 is SGHKS and CDR2 is YYEKEE (reference sequence). This CDR3 has 15 amino acids. DNA for the CDR3: TGTGCCAGCAGCTTGCGACTAGCGTTCCAAGAGACCCAGTACTTC. Its translation is CASSLRLAFQETQYF.

The J gene is TRBJ2-2, the V gene TRBV4-1; a weak D match, TRBD1 (6 bases). This CDR3 has 17 amino acids. The V gene's germline CDR1 is MGHRA and CDR2 YSYEKL. Trimming pared 0 bases from V and 3 bases from J, leaving 14 bases between. Here the CDR3 reads CASSQDEVGTYTGELFF. The CDR3 DNA reads TGCGCCAGCAGCCAAGATGAGGTGGGGACATACACCGGGGAGCTGTTTTTT.

About this clone: Within the sample, other DNA sequences also encode this same CDR3. This chain uses TRBV3-1 (or the pseudogene TRBV3-2) with TRBJ2-5; TRBD2 matches at 16 bases. V lost 4 bases, J lost 5 bases, and 7 bases stayed unmatched. CDR3 size: 17 residues. Germline-derived CDR1 and CDR2 are LGHDT and YNNKEL (reference sequence). The CDR3 loop is CASSPGLAGGVGETQYF. The DNA for the CDR3 is TGTGCCAGCAGCCCGGGACTAGCGGGAGGGGTTGGGGAGACCCAGTACTTC.

CDR3 DNA: TGTGCCAGTAGTATCTTGGCTGCAGATACGCAGTATTTT. The encoded protein is CASSILAADTQYF. The V and J genes are TRBV19 and TRBJ2-3; no definite D call. Looked up from germline, CDR1 is LNHDA and CDR2 is SQIVND (reference sequence). The CDR3 is 13 amino acids. The ends were cut back, 3 bases at V and 4 bases at J, with 8 bases in the middle.

Only one count was recorded for this clone. V is TRBV9 and J is TRBJ2-1; 7 positions agree with TRBD2. The CDR3 is 16 amino acids. CDR1 is SGDLS and CDR2 is YYNGEE in the germline V gene. V dropped 0 bases and J dropped 8; count of bases not matched to a gene: 11. The CDR3 reads CASSVDGGRRIDEQFF. The DNA of the CDR3 is TGTGCCAGCAGCGTAGACGGCGGGAGAAGGATCGATGAGCAGTTCTTC.

This chain uses TRBV2 with TRBJ1-2; 9 bases are a match to TRBD1. The CDR3 has 15 residues. The germline V gene encodes CDR1 SNHLY and CDR2 FYNNEI. V gave up 7 bases and J gave up 2 bases; unmatched junction bases: 8. CDR3 sequence reads: CASKIGQGPNYGYTF. As DNA, the CDR3 is TGTGCCAGCAAAATTGGACAGGGGCCAAACTATGGCTACACCTTC. Based on the CDR3 plus reference TRBV2 and TRBJ1-2, the full variable domain is EPEVTQTPSHQVTQMGQEVILRCVPISNHLYFYWYRQILGQKVEFLVSFYNNEISEKSEIFDDQFSVERPDGSNFTLKIRSTKLEDSAMYFCASKIGQGPNYGYTFGSGTRLTVV.

This chain connects TRBV13 to TRBJ2-5; the match to TRBD2 covers 10 bases. Germline CDR1 reads PRHDT; CDR2 reads FYEKMQ (reference sequence). This CDR3 is 16 amino acids long. The J segment lost 2 bases and the V segment lost 5 bases, leaving 8 bases of the junction unmatched. This chain's CDR3 is CASSLLAGRDQETQYF. Here the CDR3 DNA reads TGTGCCAGCAGCCTACTAGCGGGGAGGGATCAAGAGACCCAGTACTTC.

This clone was counted once. CDR3 sequence reads: CASSEGQSNQPQHF. The CDR3 DNA sequence: TGTGCCAGCAGCGAGGGACAGTCGAATCAGCCCCAGCATTTT. The V gene is TRBV2, the J gene TRBJ1-5; 7 bases align to TRBD1. The germline V gene encodes CDR1 SNHLY and CDR2 FYNNEI. The CDR3 contains 14 residues. The V segment lost 6 bases and the J segment 4 bases; nucleotides outside the gene matches: 6.

Turning to this clone: At one end, the junction sequence differs from germline, possibly due to a read error. The chain uses TRBV6-5 and TRBJ2-1, with 12 positions matching TRBD2. Germline V CDR1 and CDR2: MNHEY, SVGAGI. This CDR3 spans 14 amino acids. The CDR3 DNA sequence: TGTGCCAGCCAACTGCTAGCGGGAGGGAAGCACGGGGTCTTC. It specifies CASQLLAGGKHGVF.

V gene TRBV19 combines with J gene TRBJ1-5, with D unresolved. Germline V gene lookup returns CDR1 LNHDA and CDR2 SQIVND (reference sequence). The CDR3 is 15 residues long. V lost 10 bases and J 4 bases, leaving 20 bases between the germline ends. CDR3 residues: CATLLRVGENQPQHF. CDR3 DNA: TGTGCCACTTTACTGCGGGTCGGGGAGAATCAGCCCCAGCATTTT.